This T cell receptor beta chain was sequenced during a study of shared clonotypes between healthy human individuals. Germline V gives CDR1 SGHRS, CDR2 YFSETQ. Trimming stripped 2 bases from V and 5 bases from J, with 14 bases between. The CDR3 has 14 amino acids. Study observations and caveats: The donor pool, a small one, limited the genetic and exposure-history diversity represented.

Per the study methods: Junction-only sequences produced by ImmunoSEQ had no quality scores, so filtering differed. Produced via immunoSEQ multiplex PCR; TCRdb's table is partial and in-frame only. V and J calls and clone size come straight from that table; D and trimming were deduced from the DNA. The table includes 450,000 to 500,000 clones, around 73% detected once. A note on this clone: As yet, its antigen is unknown.

The chain employs TRBV5-1 and TRBJ2-7; D is ambiguous. Sequencing was performed on PBMCs. The sequence came from a woman between 35 and 50 years old in good health. Some clones in this sample may be carry-over from other donors' samples. The CDR3 DNA follows: TGCGCCAGCAGCTTACGGCTACCTCAGGACGAGCAGTACTTC. Translating gives CASSLRLPQDEQYF.